This T cell receptor (beta chain) appears in the sequencing data of a study of response to subunit inactivated influenza vaccine. General study results and limits: After each seasonal influenza vaccination, few new T cells are recruited, the authors suggested.

This clonotype was observed a handful of times. As yet, its antigen is unknown. TCRdb re-called the RT-PCR reads through MiXCR, storing one row per CDR3 protein. The table lists hundreds of thousands of distinct CDR3 sequences, around 15% of them singletons. V was pared by 3 bases and J by 0 bases, with 8 bases of the junction left unmatched. Germline V gene lookup returns CDR1 SGDLS and CDR2 YYNGEE. CDR3 length: 19 residues. The chain has TRBV9 and TRBJ2-1, with 14 nucleotides matching TRBD2. Material: PBMCs from blood, obtained around 14 days before vaccination. The clonotype comes from a man aged 45 to 65 who received an inactivated influenza vaccine. The CDR3 region is CASSARLAGGLSSYNEQFF. The CDR3 region has the DNA TGTGCCAGCAGCGCACGACTAGCGGGAGGGCTGAGCTCCTACAATGAGCAGTTCTTC.